Listed below are T cell receptor beta chains from one sample, sequenced in a study of T cell responses to AZD1222 COVID-19 vaccine. Assay: immunoSEQ multiplex PCR; the TCRdb copy retains only in-frame clones and omits some. The sample shows under 150,000 clones, about 90% of them seen only once. This specimen was peripheral blood, taken 28 days after the second AZD1222 dose. These receptors were obtained from an adult who received the AZD1222 COVID-19 vaccine. Both conserved end residues are part of each CDR3. The D gene is left open where the match is weak. The size entry is marked missing in some rows and otherwise reads once, few, many or a size class.

cdr3_length	j_call	clone_size	d_call	v_call	cdr3_aa	cdr3_nt
15	TRBJ2-1	few	TRBD2	TRBV19	CASSYNTGTKTEQFF	TGTGCCAGTAGTTATAATACCGGGACTAAGACCGAGCAGTTCTTC
17	TRBJ2-3	.	TRBD2	TRBV5-1	CASSLAPGLAATDTQYF	TGCGCCAGCAGCTTGGCCCCGGGACTAGCGGCAACAGATACGCAGTATTTT
13	TRBJ1-5	.	.	TRBV3-1/TRBV3-2	CASSQMGNQPQHF	TGTGCCAGCAGCCAAATGGGCAATCAGCCCCAGCATTTT
14	TRBJ1-1	.	TRBD1	TRBV19	CASTGGKGNTEAFF	TGTGCCAGTACAGGGGGGAAGGGGAACACTGAAGCTTTCTTT
13	TRBJ1-1	.	TRBD1	TRBV6-2/TRBV6-3	CASSRTGGTEAFF	TGTGCCAGCAGTCGGACAGGGGGGACTGAAGCTTTCTTT
15	TRBJ2-7	.	TRBD2	TRBV24-1	CATTGGGGSPYEQYF	TGTGCCACCACCGGAGGCGGGGGAAGCCCCTACGAGCAGTACTTC
14	TRBJ1-2	.	.	TRBV7-2	CASSSEGLGYGYTF	TGTGCCAGCAGCTCCGAGGGGCTCGGCTATGGCTACACCTTC
14	TRBJ1-1	once	.	TRBV19	CASSIGGGLAEAFF	TGTGCCAGTAGTATTGGTGGGGGCCTCGCTGAAGCTTTCTTT
14	TRBJ2-2	medium-sized	TRBD1	TRBV3-1/TRBV3-2	CASMVPGGTGELFF	TGTGCCAGCATGGTTCCAGGGGGCACCGGGGAGCTGTTTTTT
16	TRBJ2-2	.	.	TRBV5-1	CASSLGPQGDTGELFF	TGCGCCAGCAGCTTGGGTCCACAGGGCGACACCGGGGAGCTGTTTTTT
14	TRBJ1-5	.	.	TRBV19	CASSNWTLVKPQHF	TGTGCCAGTAGTAACTGGACTTTAGTAAAGCCCCAGCATTTT
12	TRBJ1-6	.	.	TRBV2	CASSVEGQGHHF	TGTGCCAGCAGTGTGGAGGGCCAGGGGCACCACTTT
15	TRBJ2-1	.	.	TRBV7-2	CASSLYGANSNEQFF	TGTGCCAGCAGCTTATACGGGGCAAATAGCAATGAGCAGTTCTTC
16	TRBJ1-2	.	.	TRBV5-1	CASSLEGRPRGYGYTF	TGCGCCAGCAGCTTGGAGGGGCGGCCGAGGGGCTATGGCTACACCTTC
14	TRBJ2-7	.	TRBD1	TRBV5-1	CASSAGQGDYEQYF	TGCGCCAGCAGCGCCGGACAGGGAGACTACGAGCAGTACTTC
13	TRBJ2-7	.	.	TRBV12-3/TRBV12-4	CASSYGPSYEQYF	TGTGCCAGCAGTTATGGCCCCTCCTACGAGCAGTACTTC
17	TRBJ2-5	.	TRBD1	TRBV7-6	CASSLSGDRAPVETQYF	TGTGCCAGCAGCTTATCCGGGGACAGGGCCCCCGTAGAGACCCAGTACTTC